This TCR beta chain was sequenced during a study of CD8+ T cells in alopecia areata. Points from the study as a whole: Normal-skin resident alphabeta T cells also appear among scalp sample sequences. With patients, TCR sharing proved less clear than in mice, a difference possibly related to HLA.

This clone was counted between two and nine times. Its antigen is as yet unknown. In each case, RNA was isolated and then reverse transcribed into cDNA as the sequencing template. Libraries were prepared by immunoSEQ multiplex PCR; TCRdb keeps only in-frame clonotypes and omits some of them. Of 110,000 or so clones in the sample, over 60% are singletons; the top ten hold approximately 2.6%. Sequencing was performed on CD4+ T cells sorted from blood. The sequence came from a human donor in good health.

CDR3 nucleotide sequence: TGTGCCAGCAGCTTCTACAGTTGGGGCGAGGGTGGCTACACCTTC. Translation gives CASSFYSWGEGGYTF. The V call is TRBV7-2, the J call TRBJ1-2, with D tentatively TRBD1 (5 bases). Trimming removed 3 bases at V and 7 bases at J, with 18 bases between. CDR3 length: 15 residues. Germline assignment: CDR1 SGHTA and CDR2 FQGNSA. Complete variable domain (other parts from reference TRBV7-2 and TRBJ1-2): GAGVSQSPSNKVTEKGKDVELRCDPISGHTALYWYRQSLGQGLEFLIYFQGNSAPDKSGLPSDRFSAERTGGSVSTLTIQRTQQEDSAVYLCASSFYSWGEGGYTFGSGTRLTVV.